This T cell receptor beta chain was obtained from a study of shared clonotypes between healthy human individuals. Study-wide results and limits: In this cohort, only blood was sampled, and tissue repertoires likely differ.

The CDR3 runs 15 residues. V lost 4 bases and J lost 3, with 15 bases in between. The germline V gene encodes CDR1 LGHNA and CDR2 YNFKEQ. Across several immunoSEQ plates, the genomic DNA of each subset was split evenly. The assay was immunoSEQ multiplex PCR, and TCRdb's table has in-frame clones only and misses some. The repertoire holds a few hundred thousand clones, with over 60% as singletons. All donors qualified as healthy HIV-negative adults and had experienced no recent acute infections or vaccinations. Around 86 million PBMCs went into genomic DNA for unsorted samples. Comment on this clone: Antigen: not known.

Specimen: PBMCs. The V gene is TRBV4-2, the J gene TRBJ1-2; possible D gene TRBD1, 6 bases. The TCR originated in a woman aged 40 to 55 in good health. Some clones in this sample may be carry-over from other donors' samples. The CDR3 loop is CASSPGGQGHYGYTF. In DNA form, the CDR3 reads TGTGCCAGCAGCCCGGGGGGGCAGGGACACTATGGCTACACCTTC.